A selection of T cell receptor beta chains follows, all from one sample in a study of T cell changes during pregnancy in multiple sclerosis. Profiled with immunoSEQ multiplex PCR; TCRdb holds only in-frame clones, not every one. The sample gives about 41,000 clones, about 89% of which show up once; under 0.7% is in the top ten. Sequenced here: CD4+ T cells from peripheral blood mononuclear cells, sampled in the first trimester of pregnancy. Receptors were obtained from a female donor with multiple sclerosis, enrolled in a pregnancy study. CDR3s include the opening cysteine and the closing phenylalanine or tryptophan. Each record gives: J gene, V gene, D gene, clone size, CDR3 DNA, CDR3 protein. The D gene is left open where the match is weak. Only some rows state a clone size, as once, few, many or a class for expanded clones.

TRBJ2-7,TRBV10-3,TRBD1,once,TGTGCCATCAAAGGGACAGGGGGACAGAAGGGCTACGAGCAGTACTTC,CAIKGTGGQKGYEQYF
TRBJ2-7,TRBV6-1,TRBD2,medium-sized,TGTGCCAGCAGTGAAGGACCGGGACTAGCGGCCTACGAGCAGTACTTC,CASSEGPGLAAYEQYF
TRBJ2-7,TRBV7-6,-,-,TGTGCCAGCAGCAAAGAGGATCGAAGGATCTCCTACGAGCAGTACTTC,CASSKEDRRISYEQYF
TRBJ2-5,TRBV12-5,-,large,TGTGCTAGTGGGCAAGGGGTCGGACAGACCCAGTACTTC,CASGQGVGQTQYF
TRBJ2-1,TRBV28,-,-,TGTGCCGCCACTAGGAATGGAGACTACAATGAGCAGTTCTTC,CAATRNGDYNEQFF
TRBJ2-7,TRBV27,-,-,TGTGCCAGCCAAAGGTGGGACACCTCCCTCGAGCAGTACTTC,CASQRWDTSLEQYF
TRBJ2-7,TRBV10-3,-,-,TGTGCCATCAGCCAACAGTTCCGCCCTTACGAGCAGTACTTC,CAISQQFRPYEQYF
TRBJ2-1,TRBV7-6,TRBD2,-,TGTGCCAGCAGCTTAGGCGGGAGCAACTACAATGAGCAGTTCTTC,CASSLGGSNYNEQFF
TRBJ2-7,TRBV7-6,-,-,TGTGCCAGCAGCCCCAACGGGGGTAGCTACGAGCAGTACTTC,CASSPNGGSYEQYF
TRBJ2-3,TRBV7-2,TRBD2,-,TGTGCCAGCAGCTTAGGACTAGCTGCAACCAGCACAGATACGCAGTATTTT,CASSLGLAATSTDTQYF
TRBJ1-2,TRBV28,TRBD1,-,TGTGCCAGCAGTTTAGGGACAGGGGCTGTTAACTATGGCTACACCTTC,CASSLGTGAVNYGYTF
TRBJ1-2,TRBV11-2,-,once,TGTGCCAGCAGCTTTGAGGGAGGCTCCGGCTACACCTTC,CASSFEGGSGYTF
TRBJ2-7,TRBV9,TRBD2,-,TGTGCCAGCAGCGCCGGACTAGCGGGGTACGAGCAGTACTTC,CASSAGLAGYEQYF
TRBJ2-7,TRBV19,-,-,TGTGCCAGTAGACCTAGACAGGGAGGTGAGCAGTACTTC,CASRPRQGGEQYF
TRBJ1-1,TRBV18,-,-,TGTGCCAGCTCACGGGACATCACTGAAGCTTTCTTT,CASSRDITEAFF
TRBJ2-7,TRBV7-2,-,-,TGTGCCAGCAGCTTAGCGCAACAGGGCTACGAGCAGTACTTC,CASSLAQQGYEQYF
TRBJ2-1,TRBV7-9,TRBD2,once,TGTGCCAGCAGCCGTACTAGCGGTTATACCTCCTACAATGAGCAGTTCTTC,CASSRTSGYTSYNEQFF
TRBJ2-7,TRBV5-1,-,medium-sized,TGCGCCAGCAGCTATAACCAGGAGCAGTACTTC,CASSYNQEQYF
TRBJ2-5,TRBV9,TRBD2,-,TGTGCCAGCAGCGCGGGACTAGCGGGATTCGAGACCCAGTACTTC,CASSAGLAGFETQYF
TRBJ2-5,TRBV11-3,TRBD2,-,TGTGCCAGCAGCCCCGGGGGGACCCAAGAGACCCAGTACTTC,CASSPGGTQETQYF
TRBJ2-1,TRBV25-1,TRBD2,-,TGTGCCAGCAGGGGACTAGCGGGAGTCGGTGAGCAGTTCTTC,CASRGLAGVGEQFF
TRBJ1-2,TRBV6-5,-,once,TGTGCCAGCAGAAGACAGAGTAACTATGGCTACACCTTC,CASRRQSNYGYTF
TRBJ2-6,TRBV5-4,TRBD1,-,TGTGCCAGCACCGGAGACAGGGAAGGTCTAGGGGCCAACGTCCTGACTTTC,CASTGDREGLGANVLTF
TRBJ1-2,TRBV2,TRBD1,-,TGTGCCAGCAGTGACAGGGCGACAGGGAGCTACACCTTC,CASSDRATGSYTF
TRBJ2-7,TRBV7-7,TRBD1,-,TGTGCTAGCAGTATCTCGGGACAGGGGTCCGAGCAGTACTTC,CASSISGQGSEQYF
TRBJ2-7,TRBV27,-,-,TGTGCCAGCGGAAACGGGAGCTACGAGCAGTACTTC,CASGNGSYEQYF
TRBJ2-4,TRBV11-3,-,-,TGTGCCAGCAGCTTAGGGCTCCTAGCCAAAAACATTCAGTACTTC,CASSLGLLAKNIQYF